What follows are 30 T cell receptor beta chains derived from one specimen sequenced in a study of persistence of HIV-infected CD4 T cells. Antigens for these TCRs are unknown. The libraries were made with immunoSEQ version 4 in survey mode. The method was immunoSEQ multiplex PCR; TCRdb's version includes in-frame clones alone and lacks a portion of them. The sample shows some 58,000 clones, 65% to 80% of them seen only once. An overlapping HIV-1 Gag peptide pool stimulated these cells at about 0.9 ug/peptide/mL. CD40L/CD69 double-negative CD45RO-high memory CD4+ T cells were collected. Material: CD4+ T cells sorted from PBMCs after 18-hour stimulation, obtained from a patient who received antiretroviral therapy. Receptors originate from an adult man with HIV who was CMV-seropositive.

For the CDR3, the DNA is TGTGCCAGTACGGGACATTTGAACACTGAAGCTTTCTTT. It translates to CASTGHLNTEAFF. This chain links TRBV19 with TRBJ1-1; a possible D gene is TRBD1 (6 bases). The CDR3 has 13 amino acids. Germline V gene data show CDR1 as LNHDA and CDR2 as SQIVND (reference sequence). Between the trimmed V and J ends, which lost 7 bases and 0 bases, there was a span of 9 bases.

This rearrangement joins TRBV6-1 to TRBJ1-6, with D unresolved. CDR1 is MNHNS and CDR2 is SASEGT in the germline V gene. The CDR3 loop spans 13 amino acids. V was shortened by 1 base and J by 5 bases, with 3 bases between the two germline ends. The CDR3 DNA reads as TGTGCCAGCAGTGAAGTGGATAATTCACCCCTCCACTTT. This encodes CASSEVDNSPLHF.

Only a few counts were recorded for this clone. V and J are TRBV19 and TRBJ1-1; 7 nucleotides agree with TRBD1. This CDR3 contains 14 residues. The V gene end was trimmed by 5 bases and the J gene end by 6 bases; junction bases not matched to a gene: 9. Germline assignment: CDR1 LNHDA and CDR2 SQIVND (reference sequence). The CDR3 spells CASSSQTGRAEAFF. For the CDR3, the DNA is TGTGCCAGTAGTTCGCAGACAGGGAGGGCTGAAGCTTTCTTT.

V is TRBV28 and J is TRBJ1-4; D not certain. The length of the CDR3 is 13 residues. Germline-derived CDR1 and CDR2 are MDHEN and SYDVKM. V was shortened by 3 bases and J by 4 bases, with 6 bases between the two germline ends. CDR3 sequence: CASSLGLNEKLFF. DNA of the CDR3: TGTGCCAGCAGTTTGGGCCTTAATGAAAAACTGTTTTTT.

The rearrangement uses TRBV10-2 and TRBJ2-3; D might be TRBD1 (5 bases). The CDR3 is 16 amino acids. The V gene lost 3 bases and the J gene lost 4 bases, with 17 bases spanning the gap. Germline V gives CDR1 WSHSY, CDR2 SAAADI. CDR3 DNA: TGCGCCAGCAGTGACCCTTCTTTCAGGGCGGCAGATACGCAGTATTTT. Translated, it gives CASSDPSFRAADTQYF.

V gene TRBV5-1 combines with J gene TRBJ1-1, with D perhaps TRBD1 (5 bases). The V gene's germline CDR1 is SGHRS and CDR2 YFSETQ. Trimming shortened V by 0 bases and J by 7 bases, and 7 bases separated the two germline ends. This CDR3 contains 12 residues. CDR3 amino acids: CASSLGQIEAFF. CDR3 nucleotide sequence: TGCGCCAGCAGCTTGGGACAGATTGAAGCTTTCTTT.

CDR3: CASSWGLEGGTF. Written as DNA, the CDR3 is TGTGCCAGCAGCTGGGGCCTTGAGGGGGGCACCTTC. The chain is built from TRBV5-5 and TRBJ1-2; D is possibly TRBD1 (6 bases). Germline V lookup: CDR1 SGHKS, CDR2 YYEKEE (reference sequence). The CDR3 sequence is 12 residues long. V shed 3 bases and J shed 13 bases, with 16 bases lying between them.

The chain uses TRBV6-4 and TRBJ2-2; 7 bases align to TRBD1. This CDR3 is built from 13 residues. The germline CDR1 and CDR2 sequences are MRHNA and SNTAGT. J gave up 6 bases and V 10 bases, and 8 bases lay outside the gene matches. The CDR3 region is CATRDSSAGELFF. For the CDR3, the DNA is TGTGCCACCCGGGACAGTTCGGCCGGGGAGCTGTTTTTT.

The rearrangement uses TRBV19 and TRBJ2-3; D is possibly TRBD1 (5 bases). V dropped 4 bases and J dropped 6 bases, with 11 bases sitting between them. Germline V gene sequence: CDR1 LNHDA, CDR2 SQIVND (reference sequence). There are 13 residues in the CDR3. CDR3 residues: CASSRQLGDTQYF. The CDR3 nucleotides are TGTGCCAGTAGTAGACAGTTAGGCGATACGCAGTATTTT.

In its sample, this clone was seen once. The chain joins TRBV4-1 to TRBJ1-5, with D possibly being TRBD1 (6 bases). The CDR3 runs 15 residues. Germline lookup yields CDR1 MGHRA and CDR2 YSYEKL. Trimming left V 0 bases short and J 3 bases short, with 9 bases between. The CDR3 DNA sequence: TGCGCCAGCAGCCAAGAAGGGGGGGCCAATCAGCCCCAGCATTTT. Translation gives CASSQEGGANQPQHF.

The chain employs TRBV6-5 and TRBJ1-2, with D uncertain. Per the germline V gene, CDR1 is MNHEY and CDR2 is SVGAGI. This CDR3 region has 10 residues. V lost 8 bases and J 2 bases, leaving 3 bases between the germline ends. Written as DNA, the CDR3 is TGTGCCAGCGGGAACTATGGCTACACCTTC. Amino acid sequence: CASGNYGYTF.

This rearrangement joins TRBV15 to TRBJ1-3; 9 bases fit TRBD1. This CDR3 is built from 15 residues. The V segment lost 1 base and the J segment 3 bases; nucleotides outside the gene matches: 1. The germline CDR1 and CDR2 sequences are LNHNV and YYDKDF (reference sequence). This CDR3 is CATSRGTGVGNTIYF. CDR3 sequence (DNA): TGTGCCACCAGCAGAGGGACAGGGGTTGGAAACACCATATATTTT.

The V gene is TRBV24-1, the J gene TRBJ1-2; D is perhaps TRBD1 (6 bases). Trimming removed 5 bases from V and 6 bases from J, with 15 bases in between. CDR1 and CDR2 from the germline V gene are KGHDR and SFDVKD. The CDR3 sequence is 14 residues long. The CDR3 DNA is TGTGCCACCAGTGGATGGCAGGGGACCGATGGCTACACCTTC. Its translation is CATSGWQGTDGYTF.

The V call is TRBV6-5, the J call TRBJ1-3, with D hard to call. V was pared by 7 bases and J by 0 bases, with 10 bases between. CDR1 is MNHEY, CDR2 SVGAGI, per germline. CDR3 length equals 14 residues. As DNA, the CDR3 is TGTGCCAGCACCTTACAGCTCTCTGGAAACACCATATATTTT. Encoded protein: CASTLQLSGNTIYF.

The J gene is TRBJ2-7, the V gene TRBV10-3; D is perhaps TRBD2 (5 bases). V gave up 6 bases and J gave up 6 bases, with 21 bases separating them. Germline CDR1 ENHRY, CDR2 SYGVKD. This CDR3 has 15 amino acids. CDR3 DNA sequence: TGTGCCATCAGGGAGGACCACTCCTATGTTTTCGAGCAGTACTTC. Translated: CAIREDHSYVFEQYF.

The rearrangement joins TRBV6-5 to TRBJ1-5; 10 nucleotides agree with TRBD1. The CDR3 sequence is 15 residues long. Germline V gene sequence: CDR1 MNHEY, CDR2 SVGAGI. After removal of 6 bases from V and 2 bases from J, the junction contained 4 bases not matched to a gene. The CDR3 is CASRLGQGGNQPQHF. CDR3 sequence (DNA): TGTGCCAGCAGACTCGGACAGGGGGGCAATCAGCCCCAGCATTTT.

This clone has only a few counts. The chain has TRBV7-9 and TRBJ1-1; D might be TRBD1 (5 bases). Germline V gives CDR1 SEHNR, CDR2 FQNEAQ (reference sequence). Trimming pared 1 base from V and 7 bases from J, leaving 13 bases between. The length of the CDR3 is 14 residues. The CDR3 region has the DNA TGTGCCAGCAGCTTAGAGGGACTGGGGTTTGAAGCTTTCTTT. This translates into CASSLEGLGFEAFF.

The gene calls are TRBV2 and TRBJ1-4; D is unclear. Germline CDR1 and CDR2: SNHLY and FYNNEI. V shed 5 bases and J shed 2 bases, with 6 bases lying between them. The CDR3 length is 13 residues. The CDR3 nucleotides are TGTGCCAGCAGTCCCATGACTAATGAAAAACTGTTTTTT. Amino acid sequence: CASSPMTNEKLFF.

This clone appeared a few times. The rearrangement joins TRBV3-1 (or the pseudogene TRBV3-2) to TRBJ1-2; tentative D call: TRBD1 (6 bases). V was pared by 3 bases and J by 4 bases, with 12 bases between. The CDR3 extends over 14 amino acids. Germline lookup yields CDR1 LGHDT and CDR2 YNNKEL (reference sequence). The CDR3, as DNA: TGTGCCAGCAGCCAGGGGGACATATCCTATGGCTACACCTTC. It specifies CASSQGDISYGYTF.

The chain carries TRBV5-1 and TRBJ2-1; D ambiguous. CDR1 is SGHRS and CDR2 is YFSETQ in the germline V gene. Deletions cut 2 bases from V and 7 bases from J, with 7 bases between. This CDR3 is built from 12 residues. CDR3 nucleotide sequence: TGCGCCAGCAGCTTACACGTAAATGAGCAGTTCTTC. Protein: CASSLHVNEQFF.

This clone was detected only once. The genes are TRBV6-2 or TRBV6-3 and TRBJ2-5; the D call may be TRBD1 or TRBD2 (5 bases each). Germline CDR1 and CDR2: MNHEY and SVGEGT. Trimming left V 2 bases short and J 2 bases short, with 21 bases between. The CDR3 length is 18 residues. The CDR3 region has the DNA TGTGCCAGCAGTTACCTTGGGCAGAGGGGATCCTTTCAAGAGACCCAGTACTTC. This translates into CASSYLGQRGSFQETQYF.

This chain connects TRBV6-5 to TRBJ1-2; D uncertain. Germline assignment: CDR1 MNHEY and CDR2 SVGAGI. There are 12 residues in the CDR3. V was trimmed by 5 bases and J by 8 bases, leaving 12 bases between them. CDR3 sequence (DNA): TGTGCCAGCAGTCCCTACGGCGGGGGCTACACCTTC. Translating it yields CASSPYGGGYTF.

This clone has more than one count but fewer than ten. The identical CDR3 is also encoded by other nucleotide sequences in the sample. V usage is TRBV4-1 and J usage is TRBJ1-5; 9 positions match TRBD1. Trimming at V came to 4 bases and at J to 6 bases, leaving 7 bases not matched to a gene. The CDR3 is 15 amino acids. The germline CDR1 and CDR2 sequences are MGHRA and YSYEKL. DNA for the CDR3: TGCGCCAGCAGCCGTCGGGACAGGGAGGTTCAGCCCCAGCATTTT. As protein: CASSRRDREVQPQHF.

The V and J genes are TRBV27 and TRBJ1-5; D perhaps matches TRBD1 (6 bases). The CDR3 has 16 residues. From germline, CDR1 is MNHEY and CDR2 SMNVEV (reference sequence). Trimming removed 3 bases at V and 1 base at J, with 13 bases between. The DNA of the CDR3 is TGTGCCAGCAGTTTCAGGGGAGGGTGGAGCAATCAGCCCCAGCATTTT. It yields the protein CASSFRGGWSNQPQHF.

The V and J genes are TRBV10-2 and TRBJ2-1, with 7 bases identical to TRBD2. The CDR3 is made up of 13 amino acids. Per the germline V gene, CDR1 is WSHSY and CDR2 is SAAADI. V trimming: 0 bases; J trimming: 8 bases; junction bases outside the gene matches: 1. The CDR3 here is CASSESREYEQFF. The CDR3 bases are TGCGCCAGCAGTGAGTCGCGGGAGTATGAGCAGTTCTTC.

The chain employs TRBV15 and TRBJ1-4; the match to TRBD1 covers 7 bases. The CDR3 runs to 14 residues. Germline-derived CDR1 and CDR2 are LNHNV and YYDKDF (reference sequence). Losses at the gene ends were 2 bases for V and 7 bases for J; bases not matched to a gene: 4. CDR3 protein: CATSRSSGGEKLFF. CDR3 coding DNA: TGTGCCACCAGCAGATCATCAGGGGGTGAAAAACTGTTTTTT.

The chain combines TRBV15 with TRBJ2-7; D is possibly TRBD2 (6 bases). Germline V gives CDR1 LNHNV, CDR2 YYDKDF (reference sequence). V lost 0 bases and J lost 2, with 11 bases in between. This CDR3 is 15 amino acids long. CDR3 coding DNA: TGTGCCACCAGCAGAGATCTAGGACTAACCTACGAGCAGTACTTC. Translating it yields CATSRDLGLTYEQYF. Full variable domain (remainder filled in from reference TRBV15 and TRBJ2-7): DAMVIQNPRYQVTQFGKPVTLSCSQTLNHNVMYWYQQKSSQAPKLLFHYYDKDFNNEADTPDNFQSRRPNTSFCFLDIRSPGLGDTAMYLCATSRDLGLTYEQYFGPGTRLTVT.

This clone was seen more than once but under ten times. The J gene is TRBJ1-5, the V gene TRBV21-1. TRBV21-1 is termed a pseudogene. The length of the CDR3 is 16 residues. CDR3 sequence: CASSRNRAYSNQPQHF. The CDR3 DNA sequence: TGTGCCAGCAGCAGAAACCGAGCTTATAGCAATCAGCCCCAGCATTTT.

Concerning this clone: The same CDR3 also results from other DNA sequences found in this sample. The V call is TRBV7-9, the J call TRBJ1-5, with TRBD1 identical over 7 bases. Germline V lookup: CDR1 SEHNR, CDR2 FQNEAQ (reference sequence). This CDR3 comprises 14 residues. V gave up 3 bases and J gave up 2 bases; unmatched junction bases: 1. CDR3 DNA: TGTGCCAGCAGCTTTGGGACAGGCAATCAGCCCCAGCATTTT. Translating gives CASSFGTGNQPQHF.

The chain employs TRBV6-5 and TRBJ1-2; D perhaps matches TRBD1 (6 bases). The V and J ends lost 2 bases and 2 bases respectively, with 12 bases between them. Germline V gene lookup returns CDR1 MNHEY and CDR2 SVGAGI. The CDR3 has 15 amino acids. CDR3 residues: CASSYDRTGNYGYTF. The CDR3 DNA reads TGTGCCAGCAGTTACGATCGTACAGGGAACTATGGCTACACCTTC.